This T cell receptor (beta chain) was found in a study of shared clonotypes between healthy human individuals. Study results and caveats: Larger estimated richness was generally recorded for naive subsets relative to memory subsets.

Notes on this clone: What it binds is unknown.

The investigators split CD4+ cells into a CD45RA+ naive subset and a CD45RA-negative memory subset. This CDR3 is built from 14 residues. V was pared by 2 bases and J by 7 bases, with 6 bases of the junction left unmatched. Germline assignment: CDR1 LNHNV and CDR2 YYDKDF (reference sequence). This table comes from immunoSEQ multiplex PCR, and its TCRdb copy is limited to in-frame clones, with some not included. The sample has 330,000 or so clones, around 70% seen once; the top ten hold about 9.4%. This receptor was taken from a man in his thirties or forties in good health. Sequencing was done on a sample of memory CD4+ T cells sorted from blood. Subset here: CD45RA-negative fraction. The genes are TRBV15 and TRBJ1-1; 8 bases match TRBD1. CDR3 coding DNA: TGTGCCACCAGCAGAACCAGGGGGCTCGGTGAAGCTTTCTTT. Residues: CATSRTRGLGEAFF.